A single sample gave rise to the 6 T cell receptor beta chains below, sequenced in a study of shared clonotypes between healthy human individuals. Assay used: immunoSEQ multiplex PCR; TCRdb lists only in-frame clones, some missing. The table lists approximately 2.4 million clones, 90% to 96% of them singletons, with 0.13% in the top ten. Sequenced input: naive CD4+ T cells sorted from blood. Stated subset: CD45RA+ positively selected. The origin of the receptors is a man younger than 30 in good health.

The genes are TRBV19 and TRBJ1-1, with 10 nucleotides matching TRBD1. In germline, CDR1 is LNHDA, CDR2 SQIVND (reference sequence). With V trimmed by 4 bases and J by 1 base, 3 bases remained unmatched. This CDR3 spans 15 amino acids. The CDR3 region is CASSSRQGANTEAFF. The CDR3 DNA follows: TGTGCCAGTAGTAGCCGACAGGGGGCGAACACTGAAGCTTTCTTT.

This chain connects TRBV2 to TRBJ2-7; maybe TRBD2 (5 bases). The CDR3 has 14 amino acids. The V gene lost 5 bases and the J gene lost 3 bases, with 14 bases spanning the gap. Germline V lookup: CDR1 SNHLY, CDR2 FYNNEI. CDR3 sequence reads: CASSRAETFYEQYF. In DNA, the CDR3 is TGTGCCAGCAGTCGAGCGGAAACCTTCTACGAGCAGTACTTC.

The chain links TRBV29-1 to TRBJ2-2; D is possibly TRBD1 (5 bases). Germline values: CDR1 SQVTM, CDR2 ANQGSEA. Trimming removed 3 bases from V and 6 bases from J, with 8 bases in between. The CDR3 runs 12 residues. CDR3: CSVDWGSGELFF. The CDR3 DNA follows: TGCAGCGTTGATTGGGGCTCCGGGGAGCTGTTTTTT.

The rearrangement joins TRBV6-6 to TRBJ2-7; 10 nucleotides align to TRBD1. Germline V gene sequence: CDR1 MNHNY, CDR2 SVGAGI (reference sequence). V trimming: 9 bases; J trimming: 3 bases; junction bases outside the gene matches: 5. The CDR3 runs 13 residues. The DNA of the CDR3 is TGTGCCAGTGACAGGGGGCTGGACTACGAGCAGTACTTC. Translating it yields CASDRGLDYEQYF.

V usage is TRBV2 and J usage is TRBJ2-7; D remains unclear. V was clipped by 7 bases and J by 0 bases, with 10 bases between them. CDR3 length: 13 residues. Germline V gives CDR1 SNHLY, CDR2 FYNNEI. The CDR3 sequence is CASMRQYSYEQYF. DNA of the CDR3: TGTGCCAGCATGCGGCAGTACTCCTACGAGCAGTACTTC.

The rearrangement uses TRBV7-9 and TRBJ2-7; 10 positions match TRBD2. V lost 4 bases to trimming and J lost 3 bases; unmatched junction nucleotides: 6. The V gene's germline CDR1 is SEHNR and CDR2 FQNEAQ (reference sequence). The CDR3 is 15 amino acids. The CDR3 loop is CASSSGLAKVYEQYF. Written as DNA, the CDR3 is TGTGCCAGCAGCTCGGGACTAGCGAAAGTCTACGAGCAGTACTTC.